The 21 T cell receptor beta chains reported below all come from one sample, sequenced in a study of control samples from healthy donors and cancer patients (dated by TCRdb to 2018 to 2020). The method behind the library was the immunoSEQ multiplex PCR assay. TCRdb carries this immuneACCESS record with in-frame sequences only. Its versions omit some clonotypes, under half of them owing to an unresolved V gene in the studies checked, with the rest unexplained. Within this sample are about 44,000 clones, with around 75% of them counted one time only. Over 15% of the sample is taken by the ten largest. Sequenced sample: formalin-fixed, paraffin-embedded tissue. The receptor set was obtained from a male donor with melanoma.

The CDR3 here is CASSFISGHPGGEQFF. DNA for the CDR3: TGCGCCAGCAGCTTCATTAGCGGCCACCCGGGCGGTGAGCAGTTCTTC. The chain carries TRBV5-1 and TRBJ2-1, with D maybe TRBD2 (6 bases). In germline, CDR1 is SGHRS, CDR2 YFSETQ. The CDR3 consists of 16 residues. Trimming stripped 2 bases from V and 9 bases from J, with 21 bases between.

For this clone: The same CDR3 is also encoded by other DNA sequences in this sample. The chain joins TRBV5-1 to TRBJ2-7; 7 nucleotides align to TRBD2. The length of the CDR3 is 14 residues. Trimming took 8 bases from V and 2 from J; bases not matched to a gene: 10. The germline V gene encodes CDR1 SGHRS and CDR2 YFSETQ. The CDR3 DNA reads as TGCGCCAGTAGCAGCCGGGACTACCCCTACGAGCAGTACTTC. Its translation: CASSSRDYPYEQYF.

This clone was observed a handful of times. The V call is TRBV7-3, the J call TRBJ2-1; TRBD2 aligns across 12 bases. CDR1 SGHTA and CDR2 FQGTGA come from the germline V gene. The CDR3 spans 16 residues. J lost 0 bases, V lost 4 bases, and 1 base had no gene match. The CDR3 here is CASSSLAGGSYNEQFF. The CDR3 nucleotides are TGTGCCAGCAGCTCACTAGCGGGAGGCTCCTACAATGAGCAGTTCTTC.

The chain is built from TRBV19 and TRBJ2-7; 9 nucleotides match TRBD1. The V and J ends lost 3 bases and 3 bases, in that order; junction bases with no gene match: 3. Germline loops: CDR1 LNHDA, CDR2 SQIVND (reference sequence). CDR3 length equals 14 residues. In nucleotides, the CDR3 is TGTGCCAGTAGTATCCGGGACAGGGTCTACGAGCAGTACTTC. Protein product: CASSIRDRVYEQYF.

This rearrangement joins TRBV6-5 to TRBJ2-1; D not resolved. Trimming left V 6 bases short and J 3 bases short, with 9 bases between. The CDR3 length is 13 residues. CDR1 is MNHEY and CDR2 is SVGAGI in the germline V gene. The CDR3 DNA sequence: TGTGCCAGCAGCCTCAACCACTACAATGAGCAGTTCTTC. Translation gives CASSLNHYNEQFF.

This clone was recorded a few times. The gene calls are TRBV6-1 and TRBJ2-1, with D possibly TRBD1 on 6 matching bases. Trimming stripped 2 bases from V and 8 bases from J, with 16 bases between. CDR1 is MNHNS and CDR2 is SASEGT in the germline V gene. The CDR3 is made up of 15 amino acids. In nucleotides, the CDR3 is TGTGCCAGCAGTGAACTTACAGGGAGCCGCGATGAGCAGTTCTTC. Translated, it gives CASSELTGSRDEQFF.

There are a few counts of this clone. The rearrangement uses TRBV6-6 and TRBJ2-1; TRBD2 aligns across 10 bases. Per germline, CDR1 MNHNY and CDR2 SVGAGI (reference sequence). V lost 5 bases and J lost 7; bases outside the gene matches: 8. This CDR3 spans 15 amino acids. The CDR3 DNA sequence: TGTGCCAGCAGTCAGCCTAGCGGGAGACCAAATGAGCAGTTCTTC. Translating gives CASSQPSGRPNEQFF.

The V gene is TRBV7-6, the J gene TRBJ2-7; D is undetermined. Germline loops: CDR1 SGHVS, CDR2 FNYEAQ. The CDR3 has 15 amino acids. V was clipped by 1 base and J by 3 bases, with 13 bases between them. The CDR3, as DNA: TGTGCCAGCAGCTTAGGGGCTTTAAGACACTACGAGCAGTACTTC. It codes for CASSLGALRHYEQYF.

The gene calls are TRBV10-2 and TRBJ2-5; the D is unclear. This CDR3 has 11 amino acids. In germline, CDR1 is WSHSY, CDR2 SAAADI. The ends were cut back, 5 bases at V and 4 bases at J, with 5 bases in the middle. This chain's CDR3 is CASSSVETQYF. The CDR3 DNA sequence: TGCGCCAGCAGTAGTGTAGAGACCCAGTACTTC.

J is TRBJ2-3 and V is TRBV6-5; possible D gene TRBD1, 6 bases. Between the trimmed V and J ends, which lost 5 bases and 2 bases, there was a span of 11 bases. Germline V gene data show CDR1 as MNHEY and CDR2 as SVGAGI. CDR3 size: 14 residues. The CDR3: CASSLRDNTDTQYF. The DNA for the CDR3 is TGTGCCAGCAGTCTCCGGGACAACACAGATACGCAGTATTTT.

As for this clone: The germline gene is not matched at one end of the junction; a read error may be the cause. The chain links TRBV6-1 to TRBJ2-7; 11 positions match TRBD1. CDR1 is MNHNS and CDR2 is SASEGT in the germline V gene. CDR3 length: 12 residues. The CDR3 here is CASSESDRGRIF. In DNA, the CDR3 is TGTGCCAGCAGTGAGTCGGACAGGGGGCGTATTTTC.

The chain links TRBV18 to TRBJ1-1; tentatively, D is TRBD1 (5 bases). V lost 0 bases and J lost 6, with 14 bases in between. This CDR3 has 15 amino acids. Germline CDR1 reads KGHSH; CDR2 reads LQKENI. CDR3 amino acids: CASSPPQGSRAEAFF. The CDR3 DNA is TGTGCCAGCTCACCACCCCAGGGAAGTCGCGCTGAAGCTTTCTTT.

This clone was seen a handful of times. This chain uses TRBV27 with TRBJ1-5, with TRBD1 as a possible D gene (5 bases). CDR3 length equals 15 residues. Germline V lookup: CDR1 MNHEY, CDR2 SMNVEV (reference sequence). The V gene lost 7 bases and the J gene lost 0 bases, with 13 bases spanning the gap. For the CDR3, the DNA is TGTGCCAGCACCGCGTCAGGGAATAGCAATCAGCCCCAGCATTTT. Translation: CASTASGNSNQPQHF.

The V call is TRBV6-6, the J call TRBJ2-3; tentative D call: TRBD1 (6 bases). The CDR3 consists of 16 residues. Germline V gives CDR1 MNHNY, CDR2 SVGAGI (reference sequence). Deletions cut 4 bases from V and 5 bases from J, with 19 bases between. CDR3 in amino acids: CASSSPTGGPGDTQYF. The CDR3 nucleotides read TGTGCCAGCAGTTCTCCGACTGGGGGCCCGGGAGATACGCAGTATTTT.

The V gene is TRBV29-1, the J gene TRBJ1-4; TRBD1 might be the D (5 bases). The CDR3 totals 13 residues. Germline CDR1 is SQVTM and CDR2 is ANQGSEA. Trimming cost V 6 bases and J 5 bases, with 13 bases left between them. CDR3 nucleotides: TGCAGCGTCGGGGACGGGGGAAATGAAAAACTGTTTTTT. Residues: CSVGDGGNEKLFF.

The CDR3 reads CASSLTGDGYEQYF. The DNA of the CDR3 is TGTGCCAGCAGCTTAACCGGAGATGGTTACGAGCAGTACTTC. This chain uses TRBV7-3 with TRBJ2-7; unclear D gene. CDR3 length: 14 residues. With 0 bases removed from V and 4 bases from J, the gap between germline ends came to 10 bases. Germline V gene data show CDR1 as SGHTA and CDR2 as FQGTGA.

This clone was recorded once. J is TRBJ2-1 and V is TRBV21-1; the D call in the table, TRBD2, was not verified against the DNA. TRBV21-1 is classified as a pseudogene. The CDR3 contains 19 residues. CDR3 loop: CASSPKWTSGRLTGNEQFF. In DNA, the CDR3 is TGTGCCAGCAGCCCCAAATGGACTAGCGGGAGACTTACGGGGAATGAGCAGTTCTTC.

This clone has more than one count but fewer than ten. This chain links TRBV5-4 with TRBJ1-1; TRBD1 might be the D (5 bases). Deletions cut 1 base from V and 7 bases from J, with 11 bases between. The CDR3 covers 13 residues. The germline V gene encodes CDR1 SGHNT and CDR2 YYREEE (reference sequence). The CDR3, as DNA: TGTGCCAGCAGCTTGTGGGGGGAAGGTGAAGCTTTCTTT. Encoded protein: CASSLWGEGEAFF.

This chain joins TRBV19 and TRBJ2-7, with 10 positions matching TRBD2. The CDR3 contains 16 residues. Germline CDR1 LNHDA, CDR2 SQIVND (reference sequence). The junction had 8 bases not matched to a gene; V was cut back by 5 bases and J by 1 base. CDR3 in DNA: TGTGCCAGTAGTCCTAGCGGGAGCGTACGATCCTACGAGCAGTACTTC. It translates to CASSPSGSVRSYEQYF.

This chain joins TRBV4-2 and TRBJ1-3, with unresolved D. The V gene's germline CDR1 is LGHNA and CDR2 YNFKEQ. The V end lost 4 bases, the J end lost 0 bases, and 16 bases lay between the germline ends. The CDR3 loop spans 17 amino acids. The CDR3 is CASSLSILGFSGNTIYF. As DNA, the CDR3 is TGTGCCAGCAGCCTATCGATATTAGGATTCTCTGGAAACACCATATATTTT.

The J gene is TRBJ2-2, the V gene TRBV7-3; 7 bases are shared with TRBD1. Germline CDR1 SGHTA, CDR2 FQGTGA. CDR3 size: 15 residues. J was trimmed by 1 base and V by 5 bases; bases with no gene match: 4. CDR3 sequence: CASSPRTGNTGELFF. CDR3 in DNA: TGTGCCAGCAGCCCGAGGACAGGGAACACCGGGGAGCTGTTTTTT.